A selection of T cell receptor beta chains follows, all from one sample in a study of post-analysis software for immune sequencing data. TCRdb reprocessed the PCR reads with MiXCR, giving one entry per CDR3 protein. The repertoire consists of approximately 730,000 distinct CDR3 sequences, with 35% to 55% occurring once and the leading ten covering 4% to 5%. Sequenced input: blood. The receptor set was obtained from a girl aged 10 to 17 with multiple sclerosis. Both conserved end residues are part of each CDR3. The D gene is left open where the match is weak. Rows may omit the clone size; those that give it use once, few, many or a size class.

v_gene	d_gene	abundance	j_gene	CDR3aa	CDR3nt
TRBV10-2	TRBD2	NA	TRBJ2-3	CASSEGEGGRLDTQYF	TGCGCCAGCAGTGAGGGGGAGGGCGGGAGGCTCGATACGCAGTATTTT
TRBV6-5	NA	NA	TRBJ2-3	CASSPGESTDTQYF	TGTGCCAGCAGTCCTGGGGAATCCACAGATACGCAGTATTTT
TRBV15	NA	few	TRBJ2-4	CATRLDIGVLGKNIQYF	TGTGCCACCAGGTTGGATATAGGCGTTCTGGGCAAAAACATTCAGTACTTC
TRBV9	TRBD1	NA	TRBJ1-5	CASSVGTGVNQPQHF	TGTGCCAGCAGTGTAGGGACAGGGGTCAATCAGCCCCAGCATTTT
TRBV20-1	TRBD2	NA	TRBJ2-7	CSARAGGAYEQYF	TGCAGTGCTAGAGCTGGGGGGGCCTACGAGCAGTACTTC
TRBV20-1	NA	NA	TRBJ1-5	CSARERVNQPQHF	TGCAGTGCTAGAGAGAGGGTCAATCAGCCCCAGCATTTT
TRBV2	NA	NA	TRBJ1-1	CASSGGQKAFF	TGTGCCAGCAGTGGGGGGCAGAAAGCTTTCTTT
TRBV6-2/TRBV6-3	NA	NA	TRBJ2-3	CASSYYEGTDTQYF	TGTGCCAGCAGTTACTACGAGGGAACAGATACGCAGTATTTT
TRBV2	NA	NA	TRBJ1-4	CASRNGQEKLFF	TGTGCCAGCAGGAACGGCCAAGAAAAACTGTTTTTT
TRBV2	NA	NA	TRBJ2-5	CASSPQGGNQETQYF	TGTGCCAGCAGCCCACAGGGTGGGAACCAAGAGACCCAGTACTTC
TRBV20-1	NA	NA	TRBJ2-1	CSASPRTFLYNEQFF	TGCAGTGCTAGCCCGCGCACATTCCTTTACAATGAGCAGTTCTTC
TRBV6-5	NA	NA	TRBJ1-2	CASSFRGTQWAAVYGYTF	TGTGCCAGCAGTTTCCGCGGCACGCAGTGGGCCGCTGTCTATGGCTACACCTTC
TRBV6-6	TRBD1	NA	TRBJ2-5	CVSNRGYQGWETQYF	TGTGTCAGCAACAGGGGGTATCAGGGGTGGGAGACCCAGTACTTC
TRBV11-2	NA	NA	TRBJ2-5	CASSSVRGQETQYF	TGTGCCAGCAGCTCAGTCCGGGGCCAAGAGACCCAGTACTTC
TRBV29-1	NA	NA	TRBJ2-3	CSVDSTRVDTQYF	TGCAGCGTTGATTCGACGAGGGTAGATACGCAGTATTTT
TRBV27	TRBD2	NA	TRBJ2-3	CASGQREGYTQYF	TGTGCCAGCGGCCAGCGGGAGGGGTATACGCAGTATTTT
TRBV12-5	TRBD1	NA	TRBJ1-1	CASGLATGVTEAFF	TGTGCTAGTGGTTTGGCAACAGGGGTAACTGAAGCTTTCTTT
TRBV12-3/TRBV12-4	TRBD1	NA	TRBJ1-2	CASSLGTGLYGYTF	TGTGCCAGCAGTTTAGGGACAGGGCTTTATGGCTACACCTTC
TRBV29-1	NA	NA	TRBJ1-2	CSASGQIYGYTF	TGCAGCGCTTCCGGACAGATCTATGGCTACACCTTC
TRBV27	NA	NA	TRBJ2-1	CASTDYPYNEQFF	TGTGCCAGCACGGACTACCCCTACAATGAGCAGTTCTTC
TRBV7-2	NA	NA	TRBJ2-2	CASTGAGELFF	TGTGCCAGCACTGGAGCCGGGGAGCTGTTTTTT
TRBV20-1	TRBD2	NA	TRBJ2-7	CSARGVAGGGYEQYF	TGCAGTGCTAGAGGTGTAGCGGGAGGGGGTTACGAGCAGTACTTC
TRBV6-5	NA	few	TRBJ1-2	CASSLHSGDLYGYTF	TGTGCCAGCAGTTTACATTCAGGGGATCTCTATGGCTACACCTTC
TRBV6-5	TRBD2	few	TRBJ2-1	CASSYSPTSVGPNEQFF	TGTGCCAGCAGTTACTCGCCGACTAGCGTAGGCCCCAATGAGCAGTTCTTC
TRBV7-8	TRBD2	few	TRBJ2-3	CASSLAEGLAGALSTDTQYF	TGTGCCAGCAGCTTAGCGGAAGGGCTAGCGGGCGCTCTCAGCACAGATACGCAGTATTTT
TRBV5-1	TRBD2	few	TRBJ2-7	CASSIAGAIYEQYF	TGCGCCAGCAGCATAGCGGGAGCAATCTACGAGCAGTACTTC
TRBV18	NA	NA	TRBJ2-4	CASSPGGKVGAKNIQYF	TGTGCCAGCTCACCAGGAGGGAAGGTTGGAGCCAAAAACATTCAGTACTTC
TRBV7-2	TRBD2	NA	TRBJ2-7	CASSPIAGFYEQYF	TGTGCCAGCAGCCCGATAGCGGGCTTTTACGAGCAGTACTTC
TRBV4-1	TRBD2	NA	TRBJ2-7	CASSQVGEAGLYEQYF	TGCGCCAGCAGCCAGGTAGGAGAAGCGGGACTTTACGAGCAGTACTTC